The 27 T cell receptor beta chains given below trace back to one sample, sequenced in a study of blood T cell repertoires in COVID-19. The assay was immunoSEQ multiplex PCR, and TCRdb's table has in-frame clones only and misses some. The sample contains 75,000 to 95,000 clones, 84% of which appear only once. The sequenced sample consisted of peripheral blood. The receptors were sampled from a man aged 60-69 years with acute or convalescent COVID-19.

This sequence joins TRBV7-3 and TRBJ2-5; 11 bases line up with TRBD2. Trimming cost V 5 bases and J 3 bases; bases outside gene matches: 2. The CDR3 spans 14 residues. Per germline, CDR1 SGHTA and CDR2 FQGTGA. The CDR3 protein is CASSPSGGKETQYF. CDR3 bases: TGTGCCAGCAGCCCTAGCGGGGGGAAAGAGACCCAGTACTTC.

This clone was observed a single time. CDR3 nucleotide sequence: TGCAGCGTTGGTGGTAACCCTGAGGAGCCCCAGCATTTT. Its protein is CSVGGNPEEPQHF. This chain uses TRBV29-1 with TRBJ1-5; D not resolved. Looked up from germline, CDR1 is SQVTM and CDR2 is ANQGSEA. The V end lost 4 bases, the J end lost 8 bases, and 15 bases lay between the germline ends. This CDR3 comprises 13 residues. Drawing the rest from reference TRBV29-1 and TRBJ1-5, the complete variable domain is SAVISQKPSRDICQRGTSLTIQCQVDSQVTMMFWYRQQPGQSLTLIATANQGSEATYESGFVIDKFPISRPNLTFSTLTVSNMSPEDSSIYLCSVGGNPEEPQHFGDGTRLSIL.

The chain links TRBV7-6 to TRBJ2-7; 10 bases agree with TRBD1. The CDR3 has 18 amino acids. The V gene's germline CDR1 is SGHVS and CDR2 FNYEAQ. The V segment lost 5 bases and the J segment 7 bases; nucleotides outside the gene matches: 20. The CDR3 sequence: CASSPRTGGSLPPREQYF. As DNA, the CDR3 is TGTGCCAGCAGCCCACGGACAGGGGGATCTTTACCCCCTAGAGAGCAGTACTTC.

CDR3 sequence: CASSLRDSHNSPLHF. CDR3 nucleotide sequence: TGTGCCAGCAGCCTCCGGGACAGTCATAATTCACCCCTCCACTTT. This chain joins TRBV7-9 and TRBJ1-6; TRBD1 matches 7 bases. The CDR3 spans 15 residues. CDR1 and CDR2 (germline): SEHNR, FQNEAQ (reference sequence). The V and J ends lost 5 bases and 5 bases, in that order; junction bases with no gene match: 6.

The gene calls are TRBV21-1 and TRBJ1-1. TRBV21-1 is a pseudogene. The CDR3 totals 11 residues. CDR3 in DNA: TGTGCCAGCAGCACCCCTTATCGAGCTTTCTTT. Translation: CASSTPYRAFF.

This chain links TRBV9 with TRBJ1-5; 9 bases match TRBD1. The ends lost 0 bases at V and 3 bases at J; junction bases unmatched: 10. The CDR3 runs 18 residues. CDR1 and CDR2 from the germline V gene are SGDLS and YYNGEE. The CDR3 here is CASSVAGDRAFVNQPQHF. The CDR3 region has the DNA TGTGCCAGCAGCGTAGCTGGGGACAGGGCATTTGTCAATCAGCCCCAGCATTTT.

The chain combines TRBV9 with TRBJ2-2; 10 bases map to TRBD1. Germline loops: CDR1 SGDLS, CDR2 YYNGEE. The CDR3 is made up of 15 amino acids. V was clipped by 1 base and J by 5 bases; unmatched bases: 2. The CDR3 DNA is TGTGCCAGCAGCGTAAGGACAGGGGGGACCGGGGAGCTGTTTTTT. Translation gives CASSVRTGGTGELFF.

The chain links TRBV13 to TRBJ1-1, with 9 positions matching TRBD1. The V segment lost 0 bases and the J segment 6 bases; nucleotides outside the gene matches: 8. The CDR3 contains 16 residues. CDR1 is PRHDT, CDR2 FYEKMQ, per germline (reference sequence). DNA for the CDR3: TGTGCCAGCAGCTTAGGACAGGGGGCGCGTCTGGCTGAAGCTTTCTTT. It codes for CASSLGQGARLAEAFF.

The DNA of the CDR3 is TGTGCCAGCAGCCCTGTCCGGACAGAAATAAAAAAATGGAACACTGAAGCTTTCTTT. Its protein product is CASSPVRTEIKKWNTEAFF. The rearrangement uses TRBV21-1 and TRBJ1-1; the table calls TRBD1, which could not be checked here. TRBV21-1 is classified as a pseudogene. This CDR3 contains 19 residues.

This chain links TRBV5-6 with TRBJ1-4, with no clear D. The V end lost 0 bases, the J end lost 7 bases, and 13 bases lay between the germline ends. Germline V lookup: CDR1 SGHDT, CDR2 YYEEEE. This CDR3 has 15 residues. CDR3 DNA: TGTGCCAGCAGCTTGGACGGAGTTCGTGGTGAAAAACTGTTTTTT. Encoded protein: CASSLDGVRGEKLFF.

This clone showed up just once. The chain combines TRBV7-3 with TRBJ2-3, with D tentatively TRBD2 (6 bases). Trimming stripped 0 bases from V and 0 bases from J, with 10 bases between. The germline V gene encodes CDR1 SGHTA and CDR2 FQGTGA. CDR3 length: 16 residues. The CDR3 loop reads CASSLTGTPSTDTQYF. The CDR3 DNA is TGTGCCAGCAGCTTAACGGGGACTCCTAGCACAGATACGCAGTATTTT.

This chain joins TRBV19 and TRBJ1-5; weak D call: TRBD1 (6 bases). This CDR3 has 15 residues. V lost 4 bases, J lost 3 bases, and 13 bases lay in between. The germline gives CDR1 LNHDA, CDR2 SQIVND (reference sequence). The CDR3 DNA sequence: TGTGCCAGTAGTAGGCAGGACAGCCCCAATCAGCCCCAGCATTTT. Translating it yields CASSRQDSPNQPQHF.

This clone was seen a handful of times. CDR3: CASSVGAGGGQPQHF. The CDR3 DNA reads TGTGCCAGCAGCGTAGGGGCAGGGGGCGGTCAGCCCCAGCATTTT. The gene calls are TRBV9 and TRBJ1-5, with 8 bases that match TRBD1. The germline V gene encodes CDR1 SGDLS and CDR2 YYNGEE. This CDR3 comprises 15 residues. J was trimmed by 6 bases and V by 0 bases; bases with no gene match: 5.

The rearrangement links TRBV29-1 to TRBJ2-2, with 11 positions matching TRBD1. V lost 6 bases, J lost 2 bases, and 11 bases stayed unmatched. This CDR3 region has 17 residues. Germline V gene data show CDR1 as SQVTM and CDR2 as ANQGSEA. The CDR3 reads CSVSPGTGGYNTGELFF. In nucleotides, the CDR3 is TGCAGCGTAAGTCCCGGGACAGGGGGATACAACACCGGGGAGCTGTTTTTT.

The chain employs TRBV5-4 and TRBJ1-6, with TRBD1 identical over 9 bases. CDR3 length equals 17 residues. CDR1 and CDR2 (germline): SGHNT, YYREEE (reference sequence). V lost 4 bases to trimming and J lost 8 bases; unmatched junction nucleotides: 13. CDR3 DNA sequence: TGTGCCAGCAGCCCTAGCCGGACAGGGGATCCGGATTCACCCCTCCACTTT. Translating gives CASSPSRTGDPDSPLHF.

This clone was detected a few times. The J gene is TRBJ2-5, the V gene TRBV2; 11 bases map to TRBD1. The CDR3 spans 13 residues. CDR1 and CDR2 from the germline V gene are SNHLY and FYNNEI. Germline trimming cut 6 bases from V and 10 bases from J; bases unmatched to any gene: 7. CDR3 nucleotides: TGTGCCAGCAGCTCCCGGGACAGGGGGGACCAGTACTTC. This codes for CASSSRDRGDQYF.

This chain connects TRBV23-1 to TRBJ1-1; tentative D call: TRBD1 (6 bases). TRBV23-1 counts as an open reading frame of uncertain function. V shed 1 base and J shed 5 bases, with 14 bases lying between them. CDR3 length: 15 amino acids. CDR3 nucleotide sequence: TGCGCCAGCAGTCAATTACCCAGGGGTAAGACTGAAGCTTTCTTT. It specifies CASSQLPRGKTEAFF.

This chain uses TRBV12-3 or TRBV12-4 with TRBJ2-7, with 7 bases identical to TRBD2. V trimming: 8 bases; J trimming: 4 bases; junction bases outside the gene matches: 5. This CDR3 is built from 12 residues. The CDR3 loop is CASGRDAYEQYF. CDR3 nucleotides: TGTGCCAGCGGGAGGGACGCGTACGAGCAGTACTTC.

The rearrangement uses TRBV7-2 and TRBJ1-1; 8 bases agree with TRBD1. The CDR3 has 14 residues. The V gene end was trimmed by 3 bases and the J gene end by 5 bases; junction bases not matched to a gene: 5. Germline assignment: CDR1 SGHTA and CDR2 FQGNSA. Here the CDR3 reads CASSFARDRTEAFF. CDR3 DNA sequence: TGTGCCAGCAGCTTCGCTCGGGACAGGACTGAAGCTTTCTTT.

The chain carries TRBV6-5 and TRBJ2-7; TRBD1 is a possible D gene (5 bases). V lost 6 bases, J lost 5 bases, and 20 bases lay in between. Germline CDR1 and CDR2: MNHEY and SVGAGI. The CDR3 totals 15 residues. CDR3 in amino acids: CASRQRVGVVHEQYF. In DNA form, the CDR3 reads TGTGCCAGCAGGCAAAGGGTAGGGGTCGTCCACGAGCAGTACTTC.

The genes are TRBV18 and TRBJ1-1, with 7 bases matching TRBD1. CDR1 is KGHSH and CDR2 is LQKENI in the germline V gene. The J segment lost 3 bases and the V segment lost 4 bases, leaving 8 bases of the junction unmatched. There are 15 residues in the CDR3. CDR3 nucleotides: TGTGCCAGCTCACTTTACAGGGGAACGGACACTGAAGCTTTCTTT. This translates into CASSLYRGTDTEAFF. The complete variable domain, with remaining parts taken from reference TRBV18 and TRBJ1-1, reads NAGVMQNPRHLVRRRGQEARLRCSPMKGHSHVYWYRQLPEEGLKFMVYLQKENIIDESGMPKERFSAEFPKEGPSILRIQQVVRGDSAAYFCASSLYRGTDTEAFFGQGTRLTVV.

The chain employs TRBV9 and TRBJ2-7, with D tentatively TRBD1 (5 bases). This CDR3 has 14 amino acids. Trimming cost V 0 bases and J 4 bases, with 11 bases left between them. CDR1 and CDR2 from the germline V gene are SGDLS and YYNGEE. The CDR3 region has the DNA TGTGCCAGCAGCGTAGGGGCAGGGATGTACGAGCAGTACTTC. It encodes CASSVGAGMYEQYF.

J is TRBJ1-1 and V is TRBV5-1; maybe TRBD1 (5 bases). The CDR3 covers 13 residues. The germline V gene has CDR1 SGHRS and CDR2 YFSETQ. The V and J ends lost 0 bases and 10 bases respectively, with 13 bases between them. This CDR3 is CASSLASGFGAFF. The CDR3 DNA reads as TGCGCCAGCAGCTTGGCTTCAGGGTTTGGAGCTTTCTTT.

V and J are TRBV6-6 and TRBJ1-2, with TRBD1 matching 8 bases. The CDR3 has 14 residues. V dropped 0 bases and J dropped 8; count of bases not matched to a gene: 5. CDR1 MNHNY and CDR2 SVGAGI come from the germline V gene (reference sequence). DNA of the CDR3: TGTGCCAGCAGTTACTCGGACAGGGTGGAAGGCTACACCTTC. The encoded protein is CASSYSDRVEGYTF.

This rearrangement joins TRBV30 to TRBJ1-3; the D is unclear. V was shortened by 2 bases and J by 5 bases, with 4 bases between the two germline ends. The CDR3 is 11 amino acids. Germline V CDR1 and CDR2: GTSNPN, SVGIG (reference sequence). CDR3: CAWSFRNTIYF. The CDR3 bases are TGTGCCTGGAGTTTCAGAAACACCATATATTTT. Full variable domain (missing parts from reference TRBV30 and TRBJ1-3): SQTIHQWPATLVQPVGSPLSLECTVEGTSNPNLYWYRQAAGRGLQLLFYSVGIGQISSEVPQNLSASRPQDRQFILSSKKLLLSDSGFYLCAWSFRNTIYFGEGSWLTVV.

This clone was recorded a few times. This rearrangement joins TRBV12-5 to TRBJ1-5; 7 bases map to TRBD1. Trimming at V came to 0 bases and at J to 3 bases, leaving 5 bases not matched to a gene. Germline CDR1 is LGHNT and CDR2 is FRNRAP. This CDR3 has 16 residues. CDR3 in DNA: TGTGCTAGTGGTTTGGTTACCGGGACAGTCAATCAGCCCCAGCATTTT. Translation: CASGLVTGTVNQPQHF.

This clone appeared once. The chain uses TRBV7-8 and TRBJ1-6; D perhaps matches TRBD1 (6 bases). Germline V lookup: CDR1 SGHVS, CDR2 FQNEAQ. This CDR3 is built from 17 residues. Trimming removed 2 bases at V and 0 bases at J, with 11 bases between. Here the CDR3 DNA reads TGTGCCAGCAGCTTAAGGGGGGGGGACTCCTATAATTCACCCCTCCACTTT. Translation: CASSLRGGDSYNSPLHF.